Presented here are 7 T cell receptor beta chains from one specimen sequenced in a study of blood T cells in healthy people across ages. The use of a sample-barcoded 5' primer and a J-beta primer mix characterized a second PCR of roughly 7 to 12 cycles. Each CDR3 protein is one row after TCRdb ran MiXCR on the 5' RACE reads. The data contain about 570,000 distinct CDR3 sequences, approximately 30% of them singletons. The sequenced material came from blood. These receptors were collected from a woman aged 65 to 85 in good health.

This clonotype was counted between two and nine times. This chain links TRBV14 with TRBJ2-5; no firm D call. The germline V and J ends were trimmed by 4 bases and 1 base, with 10 bases remaining between them. Germline CDR1 is SGHDN and CDR2 is FVKESK. This CDR3 has 14 residues. The CDR3 DNA reads as TGTGCCAGCAGCCCCTTCGGCCTCCAAGAGACCCAGTACTTC. It yields the protein CASSPFGLQETQYF.

The J gene is TRBJ1-5, the V gene TRBV25-1; D is unresolved. Germline-derived CDR1 and CDR2 are MGHDK and SYGVNS. This CDR3 is built from 14 residues. Deletions cut 4 bases from V and 6 bases from J, with 13 bases between. CDR3 region: CASSGGGITQPQHF. The CDR3 coding sequence is TGTGCCAGCAGTGGGGGAGGGATTACTCAGCCCCAGCATTTT.

The V call is TRBV5-1, the J call TRBJ1-1; 9 nucleotides align to TRBD1. This CDR3 region has 15 residues. CDR1 and CDR2 (germline): SGHRS, YFSETQ. With V trimmed by 0 bases and J by 4 bases, 4 bases remained unmatched. This CDR3 reads CASSLGQGQGTEAFF. The CDR3 DNA sequence: TGCGCCAGCAGCTTGGGACAGGGACAGGGCACTGAAGCTTTCTTT.

This clonotype showed up just a few times. The rearrangement uses TRBV18 and TRBJ2-7; D ambiguous. V was clipped by 2 bases and J by 2 bases, with 4 bases between them. CDR1 KGHSH and CDR2 LQKENI come from the germline V gene. The CDR3 covers 12 residues. The CDR3 DNA follows: TGTGCCAGCTCACCATCGGCCTACGAGCAGTACTTC. Its translation is CASSPSAYEQYF.

This chain connects TRBV9 to TRBJ2-5; 11 bases line up with TRBD2. The CDR3 contains 16 residues. Germline values: CDR1 SGDLS, CDR2 YYNGEE. V shed 0 bases, J shed 7 bases, and the junction held 8 bases outside the gene matches. The CDR3 reads CASSVVSSGGPGTQYF. DNA for the CDR3: TGTGCCAGCAGCGTAGTCTCTAGCGGGGGGCCTGGGACCCAGTACTTC.

This clonotype appeared a few times. This chain joins TRBV29-1 and TRBJ2-7, with D possibly being TRBD1 (5 bases). CDR1 and CDR2 from the germline V gene are SQVTM and ANQGSEA. The V end lost 0 bases, the J end lost 3 bases, and 12 bases lay between the germline ends. CDR3 length: 14 amino acids. In DNA, the CDR3 is TGCAGCGTTGAAGACGTAAGGGGCGACTACGAGCAGTACTTC. Translated: CSVEDVRGDYEQYF.

Only a few counts were recorded for this clonotype. V and J are TRBV2 and TRBJ2-5; a possible D gene is TRBD1 (5 bases). The CDR3 has 13 amino acids. With 6 bases removed from V and 3 bases from J, the gap between germline ends came to 11 bases. Germline values: CDR1 SNHLY, CDR2 FYNNEI. In nucleotides, the CDR3 is TGTGCCAGCAGGAGCAGGGTTGAAGAGACCCAGTACTTC. It translates to CASRSRVEETQYF.